This T cell receptor beta chain was retrieved from a study of OX40 agonist ivuxolimab in advanced cancers. TCRdb keeps only in-frame clones here, not all; method: immunoSEQ multiplex PCR. The sample lists some 86,000 clones; over 75% were seen once. Findings and caveats of the study: Some of the lowest clonal expansion was seen in partial responders at 0.1-3.0 mg/kg.

On this clone: The antigen is undetermined.

No patient had autoimmune disease or received systemic immunosuppression. This CDR3 has 14 amino acids. The ends lost 5 bases at V and 6 bases at J; junction bases unmatched: 4. Germline V lookup: CDR1 MNHEY, CDR2 SMNVEV (reference sequence). The sample was CD4+ or CD8+ T cells sorted from blood, taken in a trial of the OX40 agonist ivuxolimab. V usage is TRBV27 and J usage is TRBJ2-4, with 10 positions matching TRBD2. This TCR was recovered from an adult with an advanced solid tumor such as melanoma, head and neck, liver or kidney cancer. This chain's CDR3 is CASSLAGVANIQYF. DNA of the CDR3: TGTGCCAGCAGTCTAGCGGGAGTAGCAAACATTCAGTACTTC.